The following is a T cell receptor beta chain sequence with its context. Its antigen is as yet unknown. The sample is drawn from a study of shared clonotypes between healthy human individuals. Broader study findings: Limitation of the genetic and exposure-history diversity represented came from the few donors. Several donors held about 5% of naive CD4 clonotypes in common.

The protocol was immunoSEQ multiplex PCR, while the TCRdb copy is restricted to in-frame clones and leaves out a portion. The sample has about 2.3 million clones, about 90% seen once. Per the germline V gene, CDR1 is MNHEY and CDR2 is SMNVEV (reference sequence). This CDR3 region has 16 residues. V gave up 5 bases and J gave up 2 bases, with 19 bases separating them. Sequencing was done on a sample of naive CD4+ T cells from PBMCs. Specified subset: CD45RA+ positively selected. This TCR derives from a man younger than 30 in good health. Some clones in this sample may be carry-over from other donors' samples. This rearrangement joins TRBV27 to TRBJ2-7, with D unclear. CDR3: CASSPETDPRPYEQYF. The CDR3 nucleotides are TGTGCCAGCAGTCCCGAGACGGACCCCCGTCCCTACGAGCAGTACTTC.